This T cell receptor (beta chain) was sequenced for a study of T cells in Graves' hyperthyroidism and ophthalmopathy. Study context: Peripheral blood was collected at initial diagnosis, before any treatment.

Amplification of TCR beta CDR3 regions was performed using RNA transcripts as template. During a first-round RT-PCR of the TCR CDR3, the HTBI primer set was used. TCRdb processed the multiplex PCR reads anew with MiXCR; each CDR3 protein has one entry. The sample contains hundreds of thousands of distinct CDR3 sequences, 16% of which appear only once. The sequenced sample was blood. This receptor was obtained from a woman aged 18 to 35 with Graves' hyperthyroidism.

CDR3 in DNA: TGTGCCAGCAGTTACCAAGGGACAGGTTACAATGAGCAGTTCTTC. This sequence encodes CASSYQGTGYNEQFF. The V call is TRBV6-6, the J call TRBJ2-1; 8 bases fit TRBD1. Germline CDR1 is MNHNY and CDR2 is SVGAGI (reference sequence). This CDR3 is built from 15 residues. Losses at the gene ends were 2 bases for V and 4 bases for J; bases not matched to a gene: 4.